These T cell receptor beta chains were read from a single sample in a study of T-cell reconstitution after alpha-beta-depleted transplantation in children. A single record per CDR3 protein comes from TCRdb applying MiXCR to the PCR reads. The data show 400,000 to 450,000 distinct CDR3 sequences, about 45% seen once. The sequences come from PBMCs, collected before TCRalphabeta/CD19-depleted stem cell transplant. The receptors here all came from a girl aged 2-10 years with aplastic anemia, due to receive a stem cell transplant. The conserved cysteine and the conserved F or W are not part of the CDR3 here. Fields, in order: J gene, V gene, CDR3 protein.

J gene: TRBJ2-3
V gene: TRBV11-2
CDR3 protein: ASSLTRSASGRVDTQY

J gene: TRBJ2-7
V gene: TRBV10-1
CDR3 protein: ASSDLWSGAKD

J gene: TRBJ1-1
V gene: TRBV20-1
CDR3 protein: SAPRSMNTEAF

J gene: TRBJ1-1
V gene: TRBV5-5
CDR3 protein: ASSREIGRLGTEAF

J gene: TRBJ1-3
V gene: TRBV10-3
CDR3 protein: AIGRFNSGNTIY

J gene: TRBJ2-1
V gene: TRBV12-3/TRBV12-4
CDR3 protein: ASSLTSDEQF

J gene: TRBJ2-2
V gene: TRBV4-1
CDR3 protein: ASSPLGAGGGTGELF

J gene: TRBJ2-1
V gene: TRBV18
CDR3 protein: ASSPRPGQGINEQF

J gene: TRBJ2-7
V gene: TRBV7-8
CDR3 protein: ASSLVGALSSYEQY

J gene: TRBJ2-7
V gene: TRBV9
CDR3 protein: ASSVGLSVVNEQY

J gene: TRBJ1-1
V gene: TRBV6-4
CDR3 protein: ASSRFLGTEAF

J gene: TRBJ2-3
V gene: TRBV7-2
CDR3 protein: ASRPGLITDTQY

J gene: TRBJ1-5
V gene: TRBV28
CDR3 protein: ASSPPDRFQPQH

J gene: TRBJ1-1
V gene: TRBV6-5
CDR3 protein: ASSYFSGDTEAF

J gene: TRBJ2-3
V gene: TRBV5-1
CDR3 protein: ASSVGLAGPGDTQY

J gene: TRBJ1-1
V gene: TRBV4-2
CDR3 protein: ASSQVLPNREGSLYTEAF

J gene: TRBJ2-1
V gene: TRBV3-1
CDR3 protein: ASSQDLVAQTNEQF

J gene: TRBJ2-7
V gene: TRBV3-1
CDR3 protein: ASSQKASGEQY

J gene: TRBJ2-3
V gene: TRBV6-1
CDR3 protein: ASSEETSLSDTQY

J gene: TRBJ2-1
V gene: TRBV20-1
CDR3 protein: SAPGGLGYNEQF

J gene: TRBJ2-1
V gene: TRBV28
CDR3 protein: AIKDRVVDEQF

J gene: TRBJ2-5
V gene: TRBV28
CDR3 protein: ASSPRRRGNFQETQY

J gene: TRBJ1-1
V gene: TRBV7-9
CDR3 protein: ASSLITSMNTEAF

J gene: TRBJ2-3
V gene: TRBV7-8
CDR3 protein: ASSFEGVFTDTQY

J gene: TRBJ2-1
V gene: TRBV20-1
CDR3 protein: SAPSGPLGGSHNEQF

J gene: TRBJ1-2
V gene: TRBV12-3/TRBV12-4
CDR3 protein: ASSLAGAGEGYT

J gene: TRBJ2-1
V gene: TRBV15
CDR3 protein: ATSTLTSLGQF

J gene: TRBJ2-1
V gene: TRBV20-1
CDR3 protein: SARGREGIGEQF

J gene: TRBJ2-3
V gene: TRBV27
CDR3 protein: ASSLSSGSIPDTQY

J gene: TRBJ2-3
V gene: TRBV4-1
CDR3 protein: ASSQDPAGGHTDTQY

J gene: TRBJ1-2
V gene: TRBV25-1
CDR3 protein: ASSGPTENYGYT

J gene: TRBJ2-3
V gene: TRBV28
CDR3 protein: ASSLAFRGSATDTQY

J gene: TRBJ2-1
V gene: TRBV12-3/TRBV12-4
CDR3 protein: ASSDEGRGDYNEQF

J gene: TRBJ1-1
V gene: TRBV5-1
CDR3 protein: ASSWDGKNTEAF

J gene: TRBJ1-1
V gene: TRBV6-1
CDR3 protein: ASSRTQGVEAF

J gene: TRBJ2-3
V gene: TRBV9
CDR3 protein: ASSVGWDTDTQY

J gene: TRBJ2-2
V gene: TRBV7-3
CDR3 protein: ASSSKEGAGNTGELF

J gene: TRBJ2-5
V gene: TRBV4-1
CDR3 protein: ASSQDPREKTQY

J gene: TRBJ2-1
V gene: TRBV20-1
CDR3 protein: SVTGGRAQKF

J gene: TRBJ2-7
V gene: TRBV18
CDR3 protein: ASSRDNSYEQY

J gene: TRBJ2-1
V gene: TRBV6-5
CDR3 protein: ASSYFPPRAYNEQF

J gene: TRBJ1-1
V gene: TRBV12-3/TRBV12-4
CDR3 protein: ASSLRGLTEAF

J gene: TRBJ1-1
V gene: TRBV6-5
CDR3 protein: ASSSGTTIPEAF

J gene: TRBJ2-1
V gene: TRBV4-1
CDR3 protein: ASSQEHSSGLYNEQF

J gene: TRBJ2-5
V gene: TRBV5-4
CDR3 protein: ASSLGRAETQY

J gene: TRBJ2-3
V gene: TRBV12-3/TRBV12-4
CDR3 protein: ASGSPDTQY

J gene: TRBJ2-7
V gene: TRBV20-1
CDR3 protein: SARDGGGSYEQY

J gene: TRBJ1-2
V gene: TRBV4-1
CDR3 protein: ASSQESRGFGYT

J gene: TRBJ2-2
V gene: TRBV11-2
CDR3 protein: ASSPTPGLAGYTGELF

J gene: TRBJ2-7
V gene: TRBV7-2
CDR3 protein: ASSLGQTYNPSYEQY

J gene: TRBJ2-1
V gene: TRBV28
CDR3 protein: ASSLGRQLWTGSYNEQF

J gene: TRBJ2-5
V gene: TRBV28
CDR3 protein: ASSASKETQY